This T cell receptor beta chain emerged from a study of blood T cell repertoires in COVID-19. As for the study in general: Whether acute or convalescent, the COVID-19 samples came from the United States, Italy and Spain. The cDNA or gDNA used as material had been derived from T cells, B-cell-depleted T cells, or PBMCs.

The CDR3 runs 11 residues. Germline CDR1 LNHDA, CDR2 SQIVND (reference sequence). V shed 11 bases and J shed 7 bases, with 12 bases lying between them. In the source study's methods: From reference gene primer amplification, estimates of nucleated cell counts were derived. TCRdb's table, derived via immunoSEQ multiplex PCR, lists solely in-frame clones and lacks some. V and J calls and clone size are given by that table; D and trimming were obtained from the DNA. Here the sample spans 200,000 to 250,000 clones, about 83% being singletons. Sample: peripheral blood. The receptor was derived from a man older than 75 with acute or convalescent COVID-19. V is TRBV19 and J is TRBJ1-5; D gene uncertain. The DNA for the CDR3 is TGTGCCGGAGGGATGGAGCAGCCCCAGCATTTT. This codes for CAGGMEQPQHF.